This T cell receptor beta chain derives from a study of T cell repertoires in cytomegalovirus infection. The CDR3 extends over 16 amino acids. J gave up 7 bases and V 0 bases, and 9 bases lay outside the gene matches. TCRdb passed the reads through MiXCR, listing each CDR3 protein once. The table has approximately 310,000 distinct CDR3 sequences, more than 20% seen once; the top ten hold about an eighth. A note on this clonotype: Its antigen is currently unknown.

The sample in question was cultured PBMCs, obtained from culture after CMV antigen stimulation. The chain couples TRBV12-3 or TRBV12-4 to TRBJ2-1, with 7 bases lining up with TRBD2. The origin of this receptor is a human donor in good health (CMV status not recorded). Some clones in this sample may be carry-over from other donors' samples. CDR3 in DNA: TGTGCCAGCAGTTTAGCTAGCGGGCTTGGTGGTAATGAGCAGTTCTTC. Its translation is CASSLASGLGGNEQFF.